This passage covers 29 T cell receptor beta chains from one sample sequenced in a study of breast tumors, draining lymph nodes, adjacent tissues. Axillary draining lymph nodes of breast cancer patients supplied the node samples. TCRdb passed the multiplex PCR reads through MiXCR, listing each CDR3 protein once. This sample carries hundreds of thousands of distinct CDR3 sequences, roughly 32% of them seen once, and the ten largest clones take 1.1% to 1.5%. Specimen: axillary lymph node tissue. The origin of the receptors is a female donor with breast cancer. Some clones in this sample may be carry-over from other donors' samples.

This clonotype was observed at least ten times. The chain is built from TRBV6-6 and TRBJ2-5; 8 nucleotides match TRBD2. The germline CDR1 and CDR2 sequences are MNHNY and SVGAGI (reference sequence). This CDR3 comprises 16 residues. V lost 3 bases and J lost 4; bases outside the gene matches: 10. The CDR3 loop reads CASSYTSGVGRETQYF. DNA for the CDR3: TGTGCCAGCAGTTATACTAGCGGAGTTGGGCGAGAGACCCAGTACTTC.

This clonotype showed up many times. V gene TRBV10-3 combines with J gene TRBJ2-3; 7 bases are a match to TRBD2. Per germline, CDR1 ENHRY and CDR2 SYGVKD. The V segment lost 1 base and the J segment 0 bases; nucleotides outside the gene matches: 7. CDR3 size: 17 residues. CDR3 sequence reads: CAISEYISGPSTDTQYF. The DNA for the CDR3 is TGTGCCATCAGTGAGTACATTAGCGGGCCGAGCACAGATACGCAGTATTTT.

This chain connects TRBV11-3 to TRBJ1-1, with D perhaps TRBD1 (5 bases). Trimming took off 5 bases at V and 3 bases at J, with 10 bases between the two ends. The germline V gene encodes CDR1 SGHNT and CDR2 YENEEA. The CDR3 is 13 residues long. In nucleotides, the CDR3 is TGTGCCAGCAGCCCACGACAGTACACTGAAGCTTTCTTT. This codes for CASSPRQYTEAFF.

This clonotype was recorded at least ten times. V and J are TRBV12-5 and TRBJ2-3; D may be TRBD1 (6 bases). The ends were cut back, 1 base at V and 10 bases at J, with 12 bases in the middle. CDR3 length: 13 amino acids. Germline CDR1 and CDR2: LGHNT and FRNRAP. The CDR3 spells CASGLGETGPQYF. The CDR3 DNA follows: TGTGCTAGTGGTTTGGGGGAGACAGGCCCGCAGTATTTT.

As concerns this clonotype: A read error may account for a junction end that differs from germline. The V and J genes are TRBV6-6 and TRBJ2-1, with 10 bases that match TRBD1. This CDR3 contains 15 residues. The germline V gene encodes CDR1 MNHNY and CDR2 SVGAGI (reference sequence). The CDR3 nucleotides are TGTGCCAACAGTCCCCCGGGACAGGGGACAAGTGAGCAGTTCTTC. Translation gives CANSPPGQGTSEQFF.

This clonotype occurred many times. The rearrangement joins TRBV5-6 to TRBJ2-2; TRBD2 matches at 9 bases. This CDR3 comprises 15 residues. V lost 4 bases and J lost 3; bases outside the gene matches: 4. The germline CDR1 and CDR2 sequences are SGHDT and YYEEEE. As DNA, the CDR3 is TGTGCCAGCAGCGAGACTAGCGGTTACACCGGGGAGCTGTTTTTT. Translation gives CASSETSGYTGELFF.

This clonotype was observed many times. This may arise from a read error, as a much more abundant clone is one base away. The gene calls are TRBV10-3 and TRBJ1-6; D not resolved. Germline V gene data show CDR1 as ENHRY and CDR2 as SYGVKD. This CDR3 region has 13 residues. The CDR3 region is CAISEVVNSPPHF. The CDR3 DNA is TGTGCCATCAGTGAGGTGGTGAATTCACCCCCCCACTTT.

V gene TRBV6-5 combines with J gene TRBJ1-2; D gene ambiguous. The CDR3 is made up of 17 amino acids. The germline V and J ends were trimmed by 5 bases and 2 bases, with 21 bases remaining between them. Germline V gene lookup returns CDR1 MNHEY and CDR2 SVGAGI. CDR3 sequence: CASSHSGTAWQNYGYTF. The CDR3 DNA is TGTGCCAGCAGTCATAGTGGAACAGCCTGGCAAAACTATGGCTACACCTTC.

The rearrangement uses TRBV24-1 and TRBJ2-3; 8 bases align to TRBD1. The J segment lost 0 bases and the V segment lost 3 bases, leaving 4 bases of the junction unmatched. The CDR3 runs to 16 residues. Per the germline V gene, CDR1 is KGHDR and CDR2 is SFDVKD. As DNA, the CDR3 is TGTGCCACCAGTGATCGGACAGGGTTGAGCACAGATACGCAGTATTTT. Amino acids: CATSDRTGLSTDTQYF.

The sample holds many counts of this clonotype. This chain joins TRBV19 and TRBJ2-1; possible D gene TRBD2, 6 bases. V was pared by 0 bases and J by 8 bases, with 11 bases between. Germline CDR1 LNHDA, CDR2 SQIVND (reference sequence). The CDR3 is made up of 14 amino acids. CDR3 DNA: TGTGCCAGTAGTATAGAAGCTAGCGCCCATGAGCAGTTCTTC. Residues: CASSIEASAHEQFF.

This clonotype was picked up a small number of times. A much larger clone lies one base from this, so it may be a read error. V gene TRBV19 combines with J gene TRBJ2-2, with D possibly matching TRBD2 (6 bases). The CDR3 length is 15 residues. The germline V gene encodes CDR1 LNHDA and CDR2 SQIVND (reference sequence). This CDR3 reads CASNSGPGKSGGLFF. The CDR3 DNA reads TGTGCCAGTAACTCCGGGCCGGGGAAGTCCGGGGGGCTGTTTTTT.

The chain employs TRBV11-3 and TRBJ2-5, with D possibly TRBD1 on 5 matching bases. The CDR3 loop spans 16 amino acids. Looked up from germline, CDR1 is SGHNT and CDR2 is YENEEA. The V end lost 2 bases, the J end lost 3 bases, and 16 bases lay between the germline ends. CDR3 amino acids: CASSLRQTASEETQYF. The CDR3 DNA sequence: TGTGCCAGCAGCTTAAGACAGACCGCCAGTGAAGAGACCCAGTACTTC.

This clonotype was counted ten times or more. This chain uses TRBV7-2 with TRBJ2-3; 13 nucleotides line up with TRBD2. The CDR3 totals 16 residues. CDR1 and CDR2 (germline): SGHTA, FQGNSA. Germline trimming cut 5 bases from V and 1 base from J; bases unmatched to any gene: 3. This CDR3 is CASSPGLAGGTDTQYF. The CDR3 coding sequence is TGTGCCAGCAGCCCCGGACTAGCGGGAGGCACAGATACGCAGTATTTT.

This clonotype has a count of ten or more. This chain connects TRBV10-3 to TRBJ2-1; D is possibly TRBD2 (6 bases). The CDR3 has 14 residues. Trimming stripped 7 bases from V and 2 bases from J, with 12 bases between. The germline CDR1 and CDR2 sequences are ENHRY and SYGVKD. CDR3 in DNA: TGTGCCATCAACGCGGGGCTAACCTACAATGAGCAGTTCTTC. It translates to CAINAGLTYNEQFF.

In this sample, this clonotype turned up many times. V is TRBV6-1 and J is TRBJ2-2; 9 positions match TRBD2. The CDR3 totals 15 residues. Trimming cost V 7 bases and J 4 bases; bases outside gene matches: 7. Germline V lookup: CDR1 MNHNS, CDR2 SASEGT. CDR3 sequence reads: CASNSGSSGTGELFF. DNA for the CDR3: TGTGCCAGCAATAGCGGGAGTTCGGGCACCGGGGAGCTGTTTTTT.

In regard to this clonotype: It may be a read error: a sequence one base away is much more abundant. This chain connects TRBV11-2 to TRBJ1-2; the match to TRBD1 covers 7 bases. Losses at the gene ends were 5 bases for V and 8 bases for J; bases not matched to a gene: 8. Germline CDR1 SGHAT, CDR2 FQNNGV. CDR3 size: 13 residues. This CDR3 reads CASSPATGAGYTF. The CDR3 coding sequence is TGTGCCAGCAGCCCAGCCACAGGGGCCGGCTACACCTTC.

This clonotype was detected many times. V usage is TRBV19 and J usage is TRBJ1-2, with 9 bases lining up with TRBD1. The CDR3 is 14 residues long. Unmatched junction bases numbered 1, after V lost 1 base and J lost 4 bases. From germline, CDR1 is LNHDA and CDR2 SQIVND (reference sequence). The CDR3 bases are TGTGCCAGTAGTATAGCGGGACAGGGCTATGGCTACACCTTC. Translated, it gives CASSIAGQGYGYTF.

This clonotype was counted at least ten times. The chain carries TRBV7-2 and TRBJ2-2; unclear D gene. The V and J ends lost 3 bases and 6 bases respectively, with 11 bases between them. Germline values: CDR1 SGHTA, CDR2 FQGNSA. This CDR3 has 14 residues. In nucleotides, the CDR3 is TGTGCCAGCAGCTTGATAAAATTCGCCGGGGAGCTGTTTTTT. Translation: CASSLIKFAGELFF.

This clonotype has at least ten counts. CDR3 DNA: TGTGCCAGCAGAGTCGCAGTAGATTTCAATCAGCCCCAGCATTTT. This encodes CASRVAVDFNQPQHF. The rearrangement uses TRBV2 and TRBJ1-5; D unresolved. The CDR3 has 15 amino acids. V lost 6 bases, J lost 3 bases, and 15 bases lay in between. Germline assignment: CDR1 SNHLY and CDR2 FYNNEI.

This clonotype appeared a single time. The junction departs from germline at one end; a sequencing error may be responsible. The V call is TRBV24-1, the J call TRBJ2-1; possibly TRBD2 for D (6 bases). The germline CDR1 and CDR2 sequences are KGHDR and SFDVKD. The CDR3 loop spans 15 amino acids. CDR3 coding DNA: TGTGCCACCAGGGCCCTGGGGGGACTGTACAATGAGCAGTCCTTC. Its protein product is CATRALGGLYNEQSF.

This clonotype came up many times. The rearrangement joins TRBV24-1 to TRBJ2-1, with TRBD2 matching 10 bases. Trimming took 2 bases from V and 13 from J; bases not matched to a gene: 7. The germline V gene has CDR1 KGHDR and CDR2 SFDVKD. The CDR3 sequence is 14 residues long. Here the CDR3 DNA reads TGTGCCACCAGTGATTCGGCTAGCGGGAGATCTCAGTTCTTC. It yields the protein CATSDSASGRSQFF.

Regarding this clonotype: Just one base apart from a much larger clone, this may be a read error. The rearrangement joins TRBV5-6 to TRBJ1-2, with D possibly TRBD1 on 5 matching bases. The CDR3 runs 14 residues. V lost 3 bases and J 4 bases, leaving 13 bases between the germline ends. CDR1 is SGHDT and CDR2 is YYEEEE in the germline V gene. The chain's CDR3 is CASSSWGSAYGYTF. The CDR3, as DNA: TGTGCCAGCAGCTCCTGGGGGTCTGCCTATGGCTACACCTTC.

The chain recombines TRBV20-1 with TRBJ1-5; D is unclear. With 0 bases removed from V and 13 bases from J, the gap between germline ends came to 4 bases. From germline, CDR1 is DFQATT and CDR2 SNEGSKA (reference sequence). The CDR3 totals 9 residues. CDR3 in DNA: TGCAGTGCTAGAGATGCACAGCATTTT. Translation: CSARDAQHF.

This clonotype was found many times. The chain couples TRBV5-1 to TRBJ2-7; D could derive from TRBD1 or TRBD2 (5 bases each). The germline CDR1 and CDR2 sequences are SGHRS and YFSETQ. The CDR3 is 13 residues long. Trimming took 4 bases from V and 4 from J, leaving 12 bases between them. CDR3 coding DNA: TGCGCCAGCAGCCCTGACAGAGGGTACGAGCAGTACTTC. Translating gives CASSPDRGYEQYF.

In regard to this clonotype: Likely a read error: the CDR3 ends without its conserved phenylalanine or tryptophan. CDR3 amino acids: CASSLGQGIQAFL. The CDR3 nucleotides read TGTGCCAGCAGCTTGGGACAGGGTATTCAAGCTTTCTTG. The chain is built from TRBV5-8 and TRBJ1-1; 7 bases are a match to TRBD1. Trimming took 0 bases from V and 9 from J; bases not matched to a gene: 5. Germline lookup yields CDR1 SGHTS and CDR2 YDEGEE. The CDR3 consists of 13 residues.

About this clonotype itself: A much more abundant neighbour one base away suggests this may be a read error. V and J are TRBV7-6 and TRBJ2-5; 8 bases map to TRBD2. The CDR3 is 15 residues long. Germline V CDR1 and CDR2: SGHVS, FNYEAQ. As DNA, the CDR3 is TGCGCCAGCGGCCTTGGCGGGAGGTTCTTGGGGACCCACTACTTC. Translated, it gives CASGLGGRFLGTHYF.

This clonotype has ten or more counts. The V and J genes are TRBV7-9 and TRBJ2-1; unclear D gene. V lost 7 bases, J lost 9 bases, and 13 bases lay in between. The CDR3 has 12 residues. Germline V gene sequence: CDR1 SEHNR, CDR2 FQNEAQ (reference sequence). CDR3 in amino acids: CASTPGWVEQFF. The DNA of the CDR3 is TGTGCCAGCACCCCAGGTTGGGTTGAGCAGTTCTTC. Full variable domain (missing parts from reference TRBV7-9 and TRBJ2-1): DTGVSQNPRHKITKRGQNVTFRCDPISEHNRLYWYRQTLGQGPEFLTYFQNEAQLEKSRLLSDRFSAERPKGSFSTLEIQRTEQGDSAMYLCASTPGWVEQFFGPGTRLTVL.

The CDR3 spells CASSLDGAAGTQYF. The CDR3 coding sequence is TGTGCCAGCAGCTTAGACGGGGCAGCTGGGACCCAGTACTTC. This chain joins TRBV11-2 and TRBJ2-5; D possibly matches TRBD1 or TRBD2 (5 bases each). V lost 0 bases, J lost 7 bases, and 12 bases lay in between. Germline loops: CDR1 SGHAT, CDR2 FQNNGV. This CDR3 is built from 14 residues.

This clonotype was detected many times. This chain uses TRBV5-1 with TRBJ2-5, with 15 bases identical to TRBD2. V shed 4 bases and J 4 bases; nucleotides not matched to a gene: 5. The CDR3 contains 16 residues. The germline CDR1 and CDR2 sequences are SGHRS and YFSETQ. CDR3 DNA sequence: TGCGCCAGCAGCAAGGGACTAGCGGGAGGTACAGAGACCCAGTACTTC. This translates into CASSKGLAGGTETQYF. The entire variable domain, with the rest obtained from reference TRBV5-1 and TRBJ2-5, is as follows: KAGVTQTPRYLIKTRGQQVTLSCSPISGHRSVSWYQQTPGQGLQFLFEYFSETQRNKGNFPGRFSGRQFSNSRSEMNVSTLELGDSALYLCASSKGLAGGTETQYFGPGTRLLVL.